Each of the 28 T cell receptor beta chains below was sequenced from the same sample in a study of T cell repertoires in cytomegalovirus infection. Via MiXCR, TCRdb re-called the reads, giving one row per CDR3 protein. The table lists about 920,000 distinct CDR3 sequences, less than 35% of them singletons. These TCRs' antigens remain unknown. The material was cultured CD8+ T cells from PBMCs, obtained from culture after CMV antigen stimulation. The source is a human donor in good health (CMV status not recorded). Some clones in this sample may be carry-over from other donors' samples.

The gene calls are TRBV28 and TRBJ2-1, with unresolved D. CDR3 length equals 17 residues. The V gene lost 4 bases and the J gene lost 2 bases, with 18 bases spanning the gap. Germline V gives CDR1 MDHEN, CDR2 SYDVKM. This chain's CDR3 is CASSSPRAPGPYNEQFF. Written as DNA, the CDR3 is TGTGCCAGCAGTTCCCCACGGGCTCCCGGGCCCTACAATGAGCAGTTCTTC.

This clonotype has more than one count but fewer than ten. At one of its ends the junction is not consistent with the germline gene, which may arise from a read error. The CDR3, as DNA: TGTGCCAGCAGCCAAACTACCACAGATACGCAGTATTTT. Protein: CASSQTTTDTQYF. The rearrangement links TRBV4-1 to TRBJ2-3; no firm D call. The CDR3 totals 13 residues. Germline values: CDR1 MGHRA, CDR2 YSYEKL.

The chain uses TRBV10-1 and TRBJ1-1; the D gene is possibly TRBD1 (5 bases). Per the germline V gene, CDR1 is WNHNN and CDR2 is SYGVQD (reference sequence). The CDR3 extends over 11 amino acids. CDR3 DNA: TGCGCTTTGACAGCCGGACCTGAAGCTTTCTTT. This translates into CALTAGPEAFF.

Note on this clonotype: The germline gene is not matched at one end of the junction; a read error may be the cause. This rearrangement joins TRBV7-4 to TRBJ2-1; D may be TRBD2 (5 bases). The CDR3 contains 15 residues. Per the germline V gene, CDR1 is SGHVT and CDR2 is SQSDAQ. CDR3 residues: CASSLGAVPYNGQFF. The CDR3 DNA follows: TGTGCCAGCAGCTTAGGAGCGGTGCCCTACAATGGGCAGTTCTTC. Based on the CDR3 plus reference TRBV7-4 and TRBJ2-1, the full variable domain is GAGVSQSPRYKVAKRGRDVALRCDSISGHVTLYWYRQTLGQGSEVLTYSQSDAQRDKSGRPSGRFSAERPERSVSTLKIQRTEQGDSAVYLCASSLGAVPYNGQFFGPGTRLTVL.

This clonotype was detected once. The chain joins TRBV12-3 or TRBV12-4 to TRBJ2-3, with 8 bases fitting TRBD2. This CDR3 is built from 14 residues. Trimming took 5 bases from V and 2 from J; bases not matched to a gene: 3. CDR3 nucleotide sequence: TGTGCCAGCAGTCATAGCGGGGTCACAGATACGCAGTATTTT. Translated, it gives CASSHSGVTDTQYF.

In its sample, this clonotype was seen once. This may be a read error, as it is one base from a much larger clone. The genes are TRBV6-8 and TRBJ1-2; TRBD1 matches 10 bases. Germline lookup yields CDR1 MNHGY and CDR2 SAAAGT. The CDR3 consists of 17 residues. Losses at the gene ends were 5 bases for V and 3 bases for J; bases not matched to a gene: 12. CDR3: CASSDKDRGIFDYGYTF. CDR3 DNA sequence: TGTGCCAGCAGTGACAAGGACAGGGGGATCTTTGACTATGGCTACACCTTC.

This clonotype showed up many times. This chain uses TRBV7-9 with TRBJ1-2; 7 bases fit TRBD1. Trimming removed 6 bases from V and 0 bases from J; junction bases left unmatched: 7. The CDR3 has 15 residues. From germline, CDR1 is SEHNR and CDR2 FQNEAQ (reference sequence). The CDR3 region is CASRDGQATNYGYTF. CDR3 sequence (DNA): TGTGCCAGCAGAGATGGACAGGCTACTAACTATGGCTACACCTTC.

The V gene is TRBV6-2 or TRBV6-3, the J gene TRBJ2-3, with a possible D match to TRBD1 (6 bases). CDR3 length equals 15 residues. Per the germline V gene, CDR1 is MNHEY and CDR2 is SVGEGT. V was shortened by 2 bases and J by 0 bases, with 9 bases between the two germline ends. This CDR3 is CASSYTGTSTDTQYF. CDR3 DNA: TGTGCCAGCAGTTACACGGGGACAAGCACAGATACGCAGTATTTT.

This chain connects TRBV19 to TRBJ1-5, with a possible D match to TRBD1 (5 bases). Germline CDR1 and CDR2: LNHDA and SQIVND (reference sequence). The V gene lost 7 bases and the J gene lost 9 bases, with 25 bases spanning the gap. This CDR3 spans 16 amino acids. CDR3 in amino acids: CASMPASGGTGWPQHF. Here the CDR3 DNA reads TGTGCCAGTATGCCCGCGAGTGGAGGGACTGGGTGGCCCCAGCATTTT.

The chain joins TRBV9 to TRBJ1-1; D is unclear. From germline, CDR1 is SGDLS and CDR2 YYNGEE. The CDR3 has 14 amino acids. V lost 0 bases and J 0 bases, leaving 6 bases between the germline ends. The chain's CDR3 is CASSVAGLNTEAFF. The CDR3 DNA follows: TGTGCCAGCAGCGTAGCGGGTTTGAACACTGAAGCTTTCTTT.

The chain has TRBV28 and TRBJ2-7; TRBD1 is a possible D gene (6 bases). CDR1 is MDHEN and CDR2 is SYDVKM in the germline V gene. There are 15 residues in the CDR3. The V and J ends lost 4 bases and 0 bases respectively, with 13 bases between them. In nucleotides, the CDR3 is TGTGCCAGCAGTTCCCCCAGGGGAATCTCCTACGAGCAGTACGTC. Its translation: CASSSPRGISYEQYV.

J is TRBJ2-7 and V is TRBV15; 12 bases match TRBD1. From germline, CDR1 is LNHNV and CDR2 YYDKDF (reference sequence). The trim removed 5 bases at V and 5 bases at J, leaving 1 base unmatched. This CDR3 is 13 amino acids long. The CDR3: CATSGDRGHEQYF. DNA of the CDR3: TGTGCCACCAGCGGGGACAGGGGGCACGAGCAGTACTTC.

The chain uses TRBV9 and TRBJ1-2; 11 positions match TRBD1. V trimming: 2 bases; J trimming: 5 bases; junction bases outside the gene matches: 5. This CDR3 spans 15 amino acids. In germline, CDR1 is SGDLS, CDR2 YYNGEE. DNA of the CDR3: TGTGCCAGCAGCGTTTGGGACAGGGGGGAGTATGGCTACACCTTC. This sequence encodes CASSVWDRGEYGYTF.

This chain connects TRBV5-6 to TRBJ2-7; 7 bases map to TRBD2. CDR1 is SGHDT, CDR2 YYEEEE, per germline. Trimming at V came to 1 base and at J to 2 bases, leaving 6 bases not matched to a gene. The CDR3 spans 15 residues. The CDR3: CASSLLAGNPYEQYV. CDR3 nucleotide sequence: TGTGCCAGCAGCTTGTTAGCGGGTAATCCCTACGAGCAGTACGTC.

This clonotype was observed a handful of times. The chain joins TRBV5-8 to TRBJ1-1; D is unclear. This CDR3 spans 12 amino acids. Germline V lookup: CDR1 SGHTS, CDR2 YDEGEE. V was pared by 0 bases and J by 11 bases, with 11 bases between. CDR3 region: CASSLVGVLAFF. The DNA for the CDR3 is TGTGCCAGCAGCTTGGTGGGAGTTTTGGCTTTCTTT.

This clonotype was counted at least ten times. This rearrangement joins TRBV7-2 to TRBJ1-4; 8 bases are a match to TRBD1. Germline CDR1 and CDR2: SGHTA and FQGNSA. The CDR3 has 16 residues. V shed 3 bases, J shed 0 bases, and the junction held 3 bases outside the gene matches. CDR3 DNA: TGTGCCAGCAGCTTGGGACAGGCTACAACTAATGAAAAACTGTTTTTT. Its protein is CASSLGQATTNEKLFF.

Written as DNA, the CDR3 is TGTGCCAGCAGCGCACCGAGGGACAGGGTAGTATCCGGGGAGCTGTTTTTT. Its translation is CASSAPRDRVVSGELFF. This chain uses TRBV2 with TRBJ2-2; 9 nucleotides match TRBD1. The germline V gene encodes CDR1 SNHLY and CDR2 FYNNEI. V lost 6 bases to trimming and J lost 6 bases; unmatched junction nucleotides: 14. This CDR3 comprises 17 residues.

The chain links TRBV6-2 or TRBV6-3 to TRBJ2-7; 9 nucleotides match TRBD1. Germline assignment: CDR1 MNHEY and CDR2 SVGEGT. The CDR3 length is 15 residues. After removal of 2 bases from V and 4 bases from J, the junction contained 6 bases not matched to a gene. CDR3 amino acids: CASSYEPGQGYEQYV. In DNA, the CDR3 is TGTGCCAGCAGTTACGAACCGGGACAGGGTTACGAGCAGTACGTC.

The chain links TRBV7-6 to TRBJ2-3; a possible D gene is TRBD1 (6 bases). V dropped 5 bases and J dropped 5 bases, with 14 bases sitting between them. This CDR3 spans 14 amino acids. Germline CDR1 reads SGHVS; CDR2 reads FNYEAQ. The DNA of the CDR3 is TGTGCCAGCAGCCGTACAGGGAATATAGATACGCAGTATTTT. This translates into CASSRTGNIDTQYF.

The chain joins TRBV12-5 to TRBJ1-1; the match to TRBD1 covers 7 bases. V dropped 2 bases and J dropped 4; count of bases not matched to a gene: 10. Germline loops: CDR1 LGHNT, CDR2 FRNRAP. This CDR3 is 16 amino acids long. The CDR3 DNA is TGTGCTAGTGGTTTGAGCCTCGGACAGGCCACCACTGAAGCTTTCTTT. This translates into CASGLSLGQATTEAFF.

The genes are TRBV28 and TRBJ2-2; 14 bases match TRBD2. This CDR3 is 19 amino acids long. The V segment lost 2 bases and the J segment 3 bases; nucleotides outside the gene matches: 8. CDR1 and CDR2 from the germline V gene are MDHEN and SYDVKM. The DNA for the CDR3 is TGTGCCAGCAGTTTACCGACTAGCGGGGGGGGTACGTACACCGGGGAGCTGTTTTTT. Residues: CASSLPTSGGGTYTGELFF.

The chain recombines TRBV6-1 with TRBJ1-1; 12 positions match TRBD1. Germline loops: CDR1 MNHNS, CDR2 SASEGT. The CDR3 extends over 15 amino acids. V lost 8 bases, J lost 3 bases, and 7 bases stayed unmatched. The CDR3: CASQGQGALDTEAFF. CDR3 nucleotides: TGTGCCAGCCAGGGACAGGGGGCGCTGGACACTGAAGCTTTCTTT.

This chain joins TRBV5-1 and TRBJ1-2, with 7 positions matching TRBD1. J was trimmed by 0 bases and V by 0 bases; bases with no gene match: 23. This CDR3 is 22 amino acids long. Germline assignment: CDR1 SGHRS and CDR2 YFSETQ. The CDR3: CASSLGEDRLHYRPLSNYGYTF. The DNA for the CDR3 is TGCGCCAGCAGCTTGGGCGAGGACAGGCTCCATTACCGGCCCCTCTCTAACTATGGCTACACCTTC. The full variable domain, with the rest looked up from reference TRBV5-1 and TRBJ1-2, is KAGVTQTPRYLIKTRGQQVTLSCSPISGHRSVSWYQQTPGQGLQFLFEYFSETQRNKGNFPGRFSGRQFSNSRSEMNVSTLELGDSALYLCASSLGEDRLHYRPLSNYGYTFGSGTRLTVV.

V usage is TRBV10-3 and J usage is TRBJ2-5; no clear D. Trimming took 10 bases from V and 5 from J, leaving 11 bases between them. CDR1 is ENHRY, CDR2 SYGVKD, per germline. This CDR3 is built from 11 residues. This chain's CDR3 is CATAVDETQYF. CDR3 nucleotide sequence: TGTGCCACCGCAGTGGACGAGACCCAGTACTTC.

At least ten counts were recorded for this clonotype. V is TRBV7-6 and J is TRBJ2-3; 11 bases map to TRBD1. The CDR3 extends over 17 amino acids. Germline assignment: CDR1 SGHVS and CDR2 FNYEAQ. V trimming: 0 bases; J trimming: 3 bases; junction bases outside the gene matches: 5. Here the CDR3 reads CASSLAGTGGVTDTQYF. The CDR3 coding sequence is TGTGCCAGCAGCTTAGCAGGGACAGGGGGTGTTACAGATACGCAGTATTTT.

This chain links TRBV12-3 or TRBV12-4 with TRBJ1-3, with D unresolved. This CDR3 is built from 13 residues. The V end lost 10 bases, the J end lost 3 bases, and 13 bases lay between the germline ends. CDR3 DNA: TGTGCCACCCCCGGGATATTTGGAAACACCATATATTTT. It yields the protein CATPGIFGNTIYF.

In its sample, this clonotype was seen a few times. This rearrangement joins TRBV28 to TRBJ1-5, with D possibly TRBD1 on 5 matching bases. Trimming cost V 7 bases and J 1 base, with 11 bases left between them. Germline lookup yields CDR1 MDHEN and CDR2 SYDVKM. The CDR3 is 14 amino acids. The CDR3 here is CASKWGSSNQPQHF. Here the CDR3 DNA reads TGTGCCAGCAAATGGGGGTCGAGCAATCAGCCCCAGCATTTT.

V is TRBV7-3 and J is TRBJ2-1; 8 bases are shared with TRBD2. The germline gives CDR1 SGHTA, CDR2 FQGTGA. J was trimmed by 6 bases and V by 4 bases; bases with no gene match: 5. CDR3 length: 14 residues. Here the CDR3 reads CASSSSGTSNEQFF. Here the CDR3 DNA reads TGTGCCAGCAGCTCCTCCGGGACTAGCAATGAGCAGTTCTTC.